The T cell receptor (beta chain) under discussion was sequenced for a study of radiotherapy plus CTLA-4 blockade in lung cancer. Trimming left V 1 base short and J 8 bases short, with 9 bases between. The CDR3 is 13 residues long. CDR1 and CDR2 from the germline V gene are SGHTA and FQGTGA. TCRdb's table, derived via immunoSEQ multiplex PCR, lists solely in-frame clones and lacks some. The sample carries roughly 66,000 clones, over 75% recorded once. Points on this clone: The target antigen is unknown.

General observations from the study: Once radiotherapy plus ipilimumab had been given, TCR clones derived from tumor expanded in blood.

The origin of this receptor is a human donor with non-small cell lung cancer who had a partial response to radiotherapy plus ipilimumab. The material sequenced was peripheral blood, taken from a patient treated with radiotherapy plus ipilimumab. The V gene is TRBV7-3, the J gene TRBJ2-4, with a possible D match to TRBD1 (6 bases). For the CDR3, the DNA is TGTGCCAGCAGCTTAAACAGGGTCGACATTCAGTACTTC. Residues: CASSLNRVDIQYF. Together with reference TRBV7-3 and TRBJ2-4, the CDR3 gives the full variable domain: GAGVSQTPSNKVTEKGKYVELRCDPISGHTALYWYRQSLGQGPEFLIYFQGTGAADDSGLPNDRFFAVRPEGSVSTLKIQRTERGDSAVYLCASSLNRVDIQYFGAGTRLSVL.